This TCR beta chain stems from a study of OX40 agonist ivuxolimab in advanced cancers. On the study more broadly: Three patients responded partially, comprising one with hepatocellular carcinoma and two with cutaneous melanoma.

Of note for this clone: Antigen: not known.

The study, taken as a whole, reports: Clonal expansion from baseline to week 6 occurred in both CD4+ and CD8+ T cells. Low normalized clonal expansion also occurred in some nonresponding patients.

Assay used: immunoSEQ multiplex PCR; TCRdb lists only in-frame clones, some missing. The sample has under 75,000 clones; about 86% are singletons. The junction had 11 bases not matched to a gene; V was cut back by 4 bases and J by 6 bases. Germline CDR1 is MDHEN and CDR2 is SYDVKM. The CDR3 is made up of 16 amino acids. The TCR comes from an adult with an advanced solid tumor such as melanoma, head and neck, liver or kidney cancer. The source was CD4+ or CD8+ T cells sorted from blood, collected in a trial of the OX40 agonist ivuxolimab. The genes are TRBV28 and TRBJ2-4; the match to TRBD1 covers 8 bases. CDR3 in DNA: TGTGCCAGCAGTTCTACCGGACAGGGCACTGGAAACATTCAGTACTTC. This translates into CASSSTGQGTGNIQYF.